This entry lists 28 T cell receptor beta chains sequenced from one sample in a study of blood T cell repertoires in COVID-19. Libraries were prepared by immunoSEQ multiplex PCR; TCRdb keeps only in-frame clonotypes and omits some of them. The sample yields some 250,000 clones, roughly 82% seen once. Material for sequencing was peripheral blood. Receptor source: a man older than 75 with acute or convalescent COVID-19.

This clone was detected once. The V gene is TRBV7-9, the J gene TRBJ1-1, with 7 nucleotides matching TRBD1. CDR1 is SEHNR and CDR2 is FQNEAQ in the germline V gene (reference sequence). J gave up 1 base and V 4 bases, and 6 bases lay outside the gene matches. The CDR3 is 15 residues long. CDR3 in amino acids: CASSSRQGGNTEAFF. CDR3 sequence (DNA): TGTGCCAGCAGCTCTAGACAGGGAGGGAACACTGAAGCTTTCTTT.

This chain joins TRBV5-4 and TRBJ2-7; 8 positions match TRBD1. V shed 5 bases, J shed 1 base, and the junction held 11 bases outside the gene matches. Germline assignment: CDR1 SGHNT and CDR2 YYREEE (reference sequence). The CDR3 spans 16 residues. CDR3 DNA sequence: TGTGCCAGCAGTTATCTTTACAGGGGGAATTCCTACGAGCAGTACTTC. Translated, it gives CASSYLYRGNSYEQYF.

The chain combines TRBV5-1 with TRBJ2-7, with TRBD1 matching over 7 bases. The CDR3 is 15 amino acids. V lost 4 bases and J lost 4; bases outside the gene matches: 11. The germline V gene has CDR1 SGHRS and CDR2 YFSETQ. CDR3 sequence (DNA): TGCGCCAGCAGCGTAGATCCCGGGACAGTATACGAGCAGTACTTC. Its protein is CASSVDPGTVYEQYF.

The chain uses TRBV3-1 (or the pseudogene TRBV3-2) and TRBJ2-7; 14 positions match TRBD2. Germline CDR1 reads LGHDT; CDR2 reads YNNKEL (reference sequence). The trim removed 4 bases at V and 0 bases at J, leaving 8 bases unmatched. CDR3 length: 18 residues. CDR3 protein: CASSLGLAGGLSSYEQYF. In DNA, the CDR3 is TGTGCCAGCAGCCTCGGACTAGCGGGGGGCTTGAGCTCCTACGAGCAGTACTTC.

V is TRBV28 and J is TRBJ2-1, with 9 bases that match TRBD1. Germline values: CDR1 MDHEN, CDR2 SYDVKM. CDR3 length equals 14 residues. V shed 8 bases and J 7 bases; nucleotides not matched to a gene: 9. The CDR3: CASVRDRVLNEQFF. In nucleotides, the CDR3 is TGTGCCAGCGTCCGGGACAGGGTGTTGAATGAGCAGTTCTTC.

CDR3 amino acids: CASSTSLKETQYF. CDR3 nucleotides: TGTGCCAGTAGCACTAGCCTAAAAGAGACCCAGTACTTC. The chain links TRBV19 to TRBJ2-5; D may be TRBD2 (6 bases). V lost 6 bases and J 3 bases, leaving 11 bases between the germline ends. The CDR3 is 13 residues long. CDR1 is LNHDA, CDR2 SQIVND, per germline (reference sequence).

The chain combines TRBV5-8 with TRBJ2-7; TRBD1 might be the D (6 bases). The V gene lost 3 bases and the J gene lost 11 bases, with 15 bases spanning the gap. Germline V lookup: CDR1 SGHTS, CDR2 YDEGEE. The CDR3 runs 12 residues. CDR3 DNA sequence: TGTGCCAGCAGCTCGAGGGGGAGTAGGGAGTACTTC. Translating gives CASSSRGSREYF. The full variable domain, rest sourced from reference TRBV5-8 and TRBJ2-7, is EAGVTQSPTHLIKTRGQQATLRCSPISGHTSVYWYQQALGLGLQFLLWYDEGEERNRGNFPPRFSGRQFPNYSSELNVNALELEDSALYLCASSSRGSREYFGPGTRLTVT.

This clone is a singleton in its sample. This chain connects TRBV6-1 to TRBJ1-5; D may be TRBD1 (6 bases). V was trimmed by 1 base and J by 4 bases, leaving 11 bases between them. The CDR3 is made up of 15 amino acids. The V gene's germline CDR1 is MNHNS and CDR2 SASEGT. The CDR3 DNA is TGTGCCAGCAGTGAAGGGACAGTCCAGAATCAGCCCCAGCATTTT. This sequence encodes CASSEGTVQNQPQHF.

The V call is TRBV27, the J call TRBJ1-3; D is undetermined. The V end was cut by 0 bases, the J end by 3 bases, with 12 bases between. The CDR3 is 16 residues long. Germline CDR1 reads MNHEY; CDR2 reads SMNVEV (reference sequence). For the CDR3, the DNA is TGTGCCAGCAGTTTATCCCCCCTAGCGGGTGGAAACACCATATATTTT. Translating it yields CASSLSPLAGGNTIYF.

The chain employs TRBV9 and TRBJ2-3; D not certain. Trimming took 0 bases from V and 2 from J, leaving 10 bases between them. Per the germline V gene, CDR1 is SGDLS and CDR2 is YYNGEE. CDR3 length: 15 residues. The CDR3 spells CASSVVGRHTDTQYF. As DNA, the CDR3 is TGTGCCAGCAGCGTAGTCGGCAGGCACACAGATACGCAGTATTTT.

The V gene is TRBV3-1 (or the pseudogene TRBV3-2), the J gene TRBJ2-7; D ambiguous. The CDR3 runs to 14 residues. V gave up 4 bases and J gave up 1 base, with 11 bases separating them. Germline CDR1 reads LGHDT; CDR2 reads YNNKEL (reference sequence). The CDR3: CASSPWARSYEQYF. The CDR3 DNA is TGTGCCAGCAGCCCTTGGGCCAGGTCCTACGAGCAGTACTTC.

This clone was observed once. V usage is TRBV7-2 and J usage is TRBJ1-4; TRBD1 agrees at 8 bases. V gave up 4 bases and J gave up 8 bases; unmatched junction bases: 9. Germline assignment: CDR1 SGHTA and CDR2 FQGNSA. The CDR3 covers 15 residues. The CDR3 bases are TGTGCCAGCAGCTCCCAGGGGGCGTCCGGGGAAAAACTGTTTTTT. Translation: CASSSQGASGEKLFF.

The rearrangement links TRBV6-6 to TRBJ1-4; weak D call: TRBD1 (6 bases). CDR1 is MNHNY and CDR2 is SVGAGI in the germline V gene (reference sequence). V dropped 2 bases and J dropped 7 bases, with 17 bases sitting between them. The CDR3 consists of 16 residues. CDR3 amino acids: CASSYMVGGRSEKLFF. The CDR3 DNA reads TGTGCCAGCAGTTACATGGTAGGGGGTCGGAGTGAAAAACTGTTTTTT.

There are a few counts of this clone. J is TRBJ2-7 and V is TRBV6-2 or TRBV6-3; possible D gene TRBD2, 6 bases. V lost 4 bases and J 4 bases, leaving 8 bases between the germline ends. The germline gives CDR1 MNHEY, CDR2 SVGEGT. The CDR3 spans 12 residues. CDR3 loop: CASSFAGYEQYF. DNA of the CDR3: TGTGCCAGCAGTTTTGCGGGGTACGAGCAGTACTTC.

This chain joins TRBV28 and TRBJ1-5, with D tentatively TRBD1 (5 bases). V was shortened by 6 bases and J by 4 bases, with 7 bases between the two germline ends. This CDR3 comprises 12 residues. Germline CDR1 MDHEN, CDR2 SYDVKM. This CDR3 reads CASSQGNQPQHF. The CDR3 nucleotides are TGTGCCAGCAGCCAGGGAAATCAGCCCCAGCATTTT.

This clone was seen once. The chain links TRBV5-1 to TRBJ2-7, with 13 bases identical to TRBD2. After removal of 3 bases from V and 2 bases from J, the junction contained 2 bases not matched to a gene. Germline V lookup: CDR1 SGHRS, CDR2 YFSETQ. There are 15 residues in the CDR3. CDR3: CASSYGLAGAYEQYF. In DNA, the CDR3 is TGCGCCAGCAGCTATGGACTAGCGGGAGCCTACGAGCAGTACTTC.

The chain links TRBV11-2 to TRBJ2-5; TRBD1 might be the D (5 bases). Germline V lookup: CDR1 SGHAT, CDR2 FQNNGV. CDR3 length: 13 amino acids. V was pared by 7 bases and J by 4 bases, with 13 bases between. The CDR3, as DNA: TGTGCCAGCACCTTGGGGCCCGGAGAGACCCAGTACTTC. As protein: CASTLGPGETQYF.

The rearrangement uses TRBV4-2 and TRBJ2-3, with D perhaps TRBD2 (5 bases). The germline gives CDR1 LGHNA, CDR2 YNFKEQ. Deletions cut 0 bases from V and 0 bases from J, with 16 bases between. The CDR3 is 18 amino acids. DNA of the CDR3: TGTGCCAGCAGCCAAGAGTTGGCTAGCCCTAGAAGCACAGATACGCAGTATTTT. Protein product: CASSQELASPRSTDTQYF.

The rearrangement links TRBV24-1 to TRBJ2-2; a possible D gene is TRBD1 (6 bases). From germline, CDR1 is KGHDR and CDR2 SFDVKD. V lost 0 bases, J lost 4 bases, and 14 bases lay in between. The CDR3 consists of 17 residues. CDR3 in DNA: TGTGCCACCAGTGATTTGCTATCTACAGGGATCACCGGGGAGCTGTTTTTT. This codes for CATSDLLSTGITGELFF.

This clone was seen just once. The chain joins TRBV28 to TRBJ2-3, with a possible D match to TRBD1 (5 bases). Trimming cost V 3 bases and J 2 bases, with 15 bases left between them. The CDR3 is made up of 16 amino acids. Germline CDR1 MDHEN, CDR2 SYDVKM. The CDR3 bases are TGTGCCAGCAGTTTGGGGCCCCTAGGGAACACAGATACGCAGTATTTT. It specifies CASSLGPLGNTDTQYF.

This chain links TRBV19 with TRBJ2-6; 8 nucleotides align to TRBD2. V lost 7 bases and J lost 1; bases outside the gene matches: 9. Germline-derived CDR1 and CDR2 are LNHDA and SQIVND (reference sequence). The CDR3 runs to 17 residues. CDR3 region: CASTGGGVSSGANVLTF. Here the CDR3 DNA reads TGTGCCAGTACCGGGGGGGGAGTATCTTCTGGGGCCAACGTCCTGACTTTC.

J is TRBJ1-3 and V is TRBV11-2; D is undetermined. Germline assignment: CDR1 SGHAT and CDR2 FQNNGV. This CDR3 is built from 15 residues. V gave up 3 bases and J gave up 0 bases, with 9 bases separating them. The CDR3: CASSLAGDSGNTIYF. The CDR3 nucleotides are TGTGCCAGCAGCTTGGCAGGCGACTCTGGAAACACCATATATTTT.

Only a few counts were recorded for this clone. V gene TRBV5-1 combines with J gene TRBJ2-1, with 8 bases matching TRBD2. The CDR3 contains 15 residues. V trimming: 4 bases; J trimming: 4 bases; junction bases outside the gene matches: 7. Germline V gene lookup returns CDR1 SGHRS and CDR2 YFSETQ. CDR3 region: CASSPGLADYNEQFF. DNA of the CDR3: TGCGCCAGCAGCCCAGGACTAGCAGATTACAATGAGCAGTTCTTC.

The chain employs TRBV28 and TRBJ1-2; the match to TRBD1 covers 10 bases. This CDR3 has 14 residues. V was clipped by 5 bases and J by 2 bases; unmatched bases: 2. From germline, CDR1 is MDHEN and CDR2 SYDVKM. Written as DNA, the CDR3 is TGTGCCAGCAGTATGACAGGGGGCAACTATGGCTACACCTTC. Translation gives CASSMTGGNYGYTF.

The V call is TRBV27, the J call TRBJ1-2; D unresolved. There are 12 residues in the CDR3. V lost 6 bases, J lost 7 bases, and 12 bases lay in between. Germline CDR1 MNHEY, CDR2 SMNVEV (reference sequence). The CDR3 bases are TGTGCCAGCAGGGCGGTTGAGTCTGGCTACACCTTC. Protein product: CASRAVESGYTF.

The rearrangement uses TRBV6-6 and TRBJ1-2; weak D call: TRBD1 (6 bases). Looked up from germline, CDR1 is MNHNY and CDR2 is SVGAGI (reference sequence). V dropped 6 bases and J dropped 4 bases, with 15 bases sitting between them. This CDR3 is built from 14 residues. Here the CDR3 reads CASSPRGRTYGYTF. CDR3 sequence (DNA): TGTGCCAGCAGCCCCAGGGGTAGGACCTATGGCTACACCTTC.

V usage is TRBV7-8 and J usage is TRBJ1-1; 8 bases match TRBD1. There are 13 residues in the CDR3. Trimming at V came to 10 bases and at J to 11 bases, leaving 15 bases not matched to a gene. CDR1 SGHVS and CDR2 FQNEAQ come from the germline V gene. CDR3 coding DNA: TGTGCCACCAAGACCTTGCAGGGGGCTAAGGCTTTCTTT. Encoded protein: CATKTLQGAKAFF.

This clone turned up a few times. The V call is TRBV18, the J call TRBJ1-2, with 10 bases fitting TRBD1. Germline V gene sequence: CDR1 KGHSH, CDR2 LQKENI. The CDR3 has 15 residues. Germline trimming cut 6 bases from V and 0 bases from J; bases unmatched to any gene: 4. The CDR3 loop reads CASSTGTGANYGYTF. The CDR3 nucleotides are TGTGCCAGCTCTACCGGGACAGGGGCTAACTATGGCTACACCTTC.